Reported below is one T cell receptor beta chain. The data belong to a study of blood T cell repertoires in COVID-19. As for the study in general: PBMCs, B-cell-depleted T cells, or T cells were the source of the cDNA or gDNA that made up the material.

Libraries were prepared by immunoSEQ multiplex PCR; TCRdb keeps only in-frame clonotypes and omits some of them. The sample carries some 200,000 clones, 85% to 90% recorded once. The junction had 10 bases not matched to a gene; V was cut back by 2 bases and J by 1 base. From germline, CDR1 is LGHNT and CDR2 FRNRAP. The CDR3 contains 19 residues. Sequencing was carried out using peripheral blood. The receptor was derived from a man aged 35 to 55 with active or convalescent COVID-19. The rearrangement uses TRBV12-5 and TRBJ2-1; TRBD2 matches at 11 bases. The CDR3 region is CASGLLLSGGAGSYNEQFF. Written as DNA, the CDR3 is TGTGCTAGTGGTTTGCTCCTTAGCGGGGGGGCCGGGTCCTACAATGAGCAGTTCTTC.